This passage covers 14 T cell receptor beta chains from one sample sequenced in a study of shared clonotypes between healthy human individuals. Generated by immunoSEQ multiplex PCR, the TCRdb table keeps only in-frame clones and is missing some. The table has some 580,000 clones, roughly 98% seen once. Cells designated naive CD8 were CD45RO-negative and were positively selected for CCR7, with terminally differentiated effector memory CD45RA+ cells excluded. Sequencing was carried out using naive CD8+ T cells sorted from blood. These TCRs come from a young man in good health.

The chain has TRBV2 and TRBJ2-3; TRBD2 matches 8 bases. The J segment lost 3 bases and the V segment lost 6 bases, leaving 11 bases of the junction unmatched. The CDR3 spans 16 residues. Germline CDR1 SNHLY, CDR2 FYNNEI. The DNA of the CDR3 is TGTGCCAGCAGGGGACGGACGGGAGGGCCTACAGATACGCAGTATTTT. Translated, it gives CASRGRTGGPTDTQYF.

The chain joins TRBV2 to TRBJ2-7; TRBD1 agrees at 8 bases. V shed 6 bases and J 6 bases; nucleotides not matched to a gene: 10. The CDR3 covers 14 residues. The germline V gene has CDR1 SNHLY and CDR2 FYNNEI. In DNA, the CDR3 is TGTGCCAGCAGCGGTGGACAGGGAACGGGCGAGCAGTACTTC. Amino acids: CASSGGQGTGEQYF.

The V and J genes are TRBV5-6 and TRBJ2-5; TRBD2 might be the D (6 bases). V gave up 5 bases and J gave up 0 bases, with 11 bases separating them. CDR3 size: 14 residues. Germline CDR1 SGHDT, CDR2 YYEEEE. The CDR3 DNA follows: TGTGCCAGCAGTCCGGGAGCGTACCAAGAGACCCAGTACTTC. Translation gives CASSPGAYQETQYF.

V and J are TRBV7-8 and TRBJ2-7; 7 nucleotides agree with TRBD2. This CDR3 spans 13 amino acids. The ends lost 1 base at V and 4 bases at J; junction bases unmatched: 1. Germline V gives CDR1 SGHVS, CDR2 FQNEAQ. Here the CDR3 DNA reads TGTGCCAGCAGCTTAGAAGCGGGGTACGAGCAGTACTTC. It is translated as CASSLEAGYEQYF.

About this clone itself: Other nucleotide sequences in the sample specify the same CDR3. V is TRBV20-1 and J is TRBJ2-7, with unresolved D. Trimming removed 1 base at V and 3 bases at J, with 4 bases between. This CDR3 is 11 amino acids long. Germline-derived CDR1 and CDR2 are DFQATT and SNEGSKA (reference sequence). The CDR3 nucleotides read TGCAGTGCTAGAGTGGGCTACGAGCAGTACTTC. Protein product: CSARVGYEQYF.

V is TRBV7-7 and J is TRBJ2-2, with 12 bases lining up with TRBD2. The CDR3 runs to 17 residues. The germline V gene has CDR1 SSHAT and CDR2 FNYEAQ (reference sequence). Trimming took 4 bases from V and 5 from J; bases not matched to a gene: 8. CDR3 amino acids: CASSSILAGGPTGELFF. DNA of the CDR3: TGTGCCAGCAGCTCGATTCTAGCGGGAGGGCCTACCGGGGAGCTGTTTTTT.

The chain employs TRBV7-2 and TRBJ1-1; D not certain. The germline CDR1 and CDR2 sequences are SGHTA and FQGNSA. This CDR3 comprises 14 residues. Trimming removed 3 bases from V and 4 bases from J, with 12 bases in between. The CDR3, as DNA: TGTGCCAGCAGCTTGGGGATTCGGGTCACTGAAGCTTTCTTT. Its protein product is CASSLGIRVTEAFF.

CDR3 in amino acids: CAWSGRTLSSGNTIYF. The DNA of the CDR3 is TGTGCCTGGAGTGGACGGACACTGAGCTCTGGAAACACCATATATTTT. The V gene is TRBV30, the J gene TRBJ1-3; D possibly corresponds to TRBD1 (5 bases). The germline CDR1 and CDR2 sequences are GTSNPN and SVGIG (reference sequence). V lost 1 base and J lost 0, with 13 bases in between. The CDR3 is 16 amino acids.

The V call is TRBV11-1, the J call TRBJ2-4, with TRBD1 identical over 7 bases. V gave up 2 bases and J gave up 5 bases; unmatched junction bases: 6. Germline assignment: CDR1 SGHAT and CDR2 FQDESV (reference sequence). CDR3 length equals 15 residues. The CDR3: CASSLRDSGQNIQYF. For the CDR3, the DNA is TGTGCCAGCAGCTTACGGGACAGTGGCCAAAACATTCAGTACTTC.

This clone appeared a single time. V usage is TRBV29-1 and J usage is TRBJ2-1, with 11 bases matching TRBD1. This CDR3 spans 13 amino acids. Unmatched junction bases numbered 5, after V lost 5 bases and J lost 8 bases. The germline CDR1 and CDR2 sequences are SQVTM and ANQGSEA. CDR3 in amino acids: CSVSGTGGYEQFF. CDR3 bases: TGCAGCGTTTCCGGGACAGGGGGGTATGAGCAGTTCTTC.

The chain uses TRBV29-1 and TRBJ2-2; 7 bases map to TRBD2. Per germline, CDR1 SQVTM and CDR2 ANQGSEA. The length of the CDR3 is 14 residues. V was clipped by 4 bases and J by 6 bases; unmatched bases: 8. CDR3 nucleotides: TGCAGCGTTGCGGGGGAGGGGTCGGCCGGGGAGCTGTTTTTT. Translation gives CSVAGEGSAGELFF.

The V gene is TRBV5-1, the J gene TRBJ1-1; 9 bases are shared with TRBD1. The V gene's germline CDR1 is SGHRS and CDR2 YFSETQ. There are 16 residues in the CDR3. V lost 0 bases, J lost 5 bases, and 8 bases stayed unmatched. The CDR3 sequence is CASSLGKQGAPTEAFF. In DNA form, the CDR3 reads TGCGCCAGCAGCTTGGGGAAACAGGGGGCGCCTACTGAAGCTTTCTTT.

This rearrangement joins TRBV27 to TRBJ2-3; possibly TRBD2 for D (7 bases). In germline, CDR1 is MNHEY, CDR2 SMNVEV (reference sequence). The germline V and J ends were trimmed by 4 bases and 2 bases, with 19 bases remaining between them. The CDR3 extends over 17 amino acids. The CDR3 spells CASSSTLEGDYTDTQYF. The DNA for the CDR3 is TGTGCCAGCAGTTCCACTCTTGAGGGGGACTACACAGATACGCAGTATTTT.

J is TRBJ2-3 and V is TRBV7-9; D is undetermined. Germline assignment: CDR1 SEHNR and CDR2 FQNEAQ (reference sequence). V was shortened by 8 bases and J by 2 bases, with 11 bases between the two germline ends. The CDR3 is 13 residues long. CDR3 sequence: CASGKSSTDTQYF. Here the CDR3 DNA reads TGTGCCAGCGGGAAGTCTTCCACAGATACGCAGTATTTT.